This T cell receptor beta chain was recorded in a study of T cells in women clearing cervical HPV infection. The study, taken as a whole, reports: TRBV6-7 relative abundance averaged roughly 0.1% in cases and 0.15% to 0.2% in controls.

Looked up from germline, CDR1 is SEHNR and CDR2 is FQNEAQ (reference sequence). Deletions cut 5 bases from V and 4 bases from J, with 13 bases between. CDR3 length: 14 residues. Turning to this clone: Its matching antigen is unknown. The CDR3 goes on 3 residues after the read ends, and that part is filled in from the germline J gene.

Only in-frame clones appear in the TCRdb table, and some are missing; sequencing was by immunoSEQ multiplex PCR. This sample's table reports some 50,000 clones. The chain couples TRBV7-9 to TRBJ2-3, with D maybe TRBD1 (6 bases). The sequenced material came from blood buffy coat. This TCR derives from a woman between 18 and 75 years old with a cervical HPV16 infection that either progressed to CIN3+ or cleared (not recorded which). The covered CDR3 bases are TGTGCCAGCAGCCACAGGGAAGACCCAGATACG. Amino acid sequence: CASSHREDPDT. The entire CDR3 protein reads CASSHREDPDTQYF.